A selection of T cell receptor beta chains follows, all from one sample in a study of cytomegalovirus exposure and HLA in healthy donors. Only in-frame clones appear in the TCRdb table, and some are missing; sequencing was by immunoSEQ multiplex PCR. The sample yields about 88,000 clones, roughly 83% seen once. What was sequenced was PBMCs. These receptors originate from a woman aged 18-35 years in good health and CMV-seropositive. The CDR3 runs from the conserved cysteine through the conserved F or W. D genes are given only for firm matches. Some rows mark clone size as missing; the rest say once, few, many or name a class of expanded clone.

D	V	J	length	size	DNA	CDR3
TRBD1	TRBV11-2	TRBJ1-2	13	-	TGTGCCAGCAGCTTACGGACAGGGGATGGCTACACCTTC	CASSLRTGDGYTF
TRBD2	TRBV4-2	TRBJ2-1	15	-	TGTGCCAGCAGCCAAACCGGGGGGGGCTACAATGAGCAGTTCTTC	CASSQTGGGYNEQFF
TRBD2	TRBV23-1	TRBJ2-4	15	-	TGCGCCAGCAGTCTCATAGCGGGGGCGAAAAACATTCAGTACTTC	CASSLIAGAKNIQYF
-	TRBV19	TRBJ2-2	17	-	TGTGCCAGTAGTATCATCCGGCTGGACAGTGTCACCGGGGAGCTGTTTTTT	CASSIIRLDSVTGELFF
-	TRBV6-5	TRBJ2-3	14	-	TGTGCCAGCAGCTTCGGACTGGGCACAGATACGCAGTATTTT	CASSFGLGTDTQYF
TRBD1	TRBV25-1	TRBJ2-4	17	-	TGTGCCAGCAGTCCAATCACAGGGGGGCTAGCCAAAAACATTCAGTACTTC	CASSPITGGLAKNIQYF
TRBD1	TRBV10-2	TRBJ1-1	13	-	TGCGCCAGCAGTGCGGACAGGGGCACTGAAGCTTTCTTT	CASSADRGTEAFF
-	TRBV28	TRBJ1-1	12	once	TGTGCCAGCAGTTTGGGAGACACTGAAGCTTTCTTT	CASSLGDTEAFF
TRBD2	TRBV6-1	TRBJ2-1	16	-	TGTGCCAGCAGTGAATTAGGGACTAGAGACTACAATGAGCAGTTCTTC	CASSELGTRDYNEQFF
-	TRBV7-9	TRBJ1-2	16	-	TGTGCCAGCACCCTCGGCGGGGCGGCTACTAACTATGGCTACACCTTC	CASTLGGAATNYGYTF
TRBD1	TRBV5-1	TRBJ2-2	15	-	TGCGCCAGCAGCTTAGACAGGGAAAGACCCGGGGAGCTGTTTTTT	CASSLDRERPGELFF
-	TRBV28	TRBJ2-7	14	-	TGTGCCAGCAGTTTATCCCAGGGGTTCTACGAGCAGTACTTC	CASSLSQGFYEQYF
TRBD1	TRBV10-3	TRBJ1-5	15	-	TGTGCCATCAGGGGACAGGGGAAGAGCAATCAGCCCCAGCATTTT	CAIRGQGKSNQPQHF
TRBD1	TRBV7-9	TRBJ1-6	14	-	TGTGCCAGCAGCCCCTCAGGGGGCGATTCACCCCTCCACTTT	CASSPSGGDSPLHF
-	TRBV6-5	TRBJ2-7	15	-	TGTGCCAGCAGGCTCACTAGCCTTAGCTCCTACGAGCAGTACTTC	CASRLTSLSSYEQYF
TRBD1	TRBV4-3	TRBJ1-1	17	-	TGCGCCAGCAGCTCAGTCCCGGGACAGGGTGGGGACACTGAAGCTTTCTTT	CASSSVPGQGGDTEAFF
-	TRBV11-2	TRBJ2-5	15	once	TGTGCCAGCAGCTTAGTTGGTTGGGGCCGCCAGACCCAGTACTTC	CASSLVGWGRQTQYF
-	TRBV9	TRBJ1-1	15	-	TGTGCCAGCAGCGTAGGAGCAAACCCGGGCACTGAAGCTTTCTTT	CASSVGANPGTEAFF
-	TRBV15	TRBJ2-5	15	-	TGTGCCACCAGCAGAGATATCGGGGGAGCGGAGACCCAGTACTTC	CATSRDIGGAETQYF
-	TRBV2	TRBJ2-4	16	once	TGTGCCAGCAGGGGAGTTATCCCTCTGGCCAAAAACATTCAGTACTTC	CASRGVIPLAKNIQYF
TRBD1	TRBV4-3	TRBJ2-3	15	-	TGCGCCAGCAGCGCGCGACAGGGGGGCACAGATACGCAGTATTTT	CASSARQGGTDTQYF
TRBD1	TRBV5-5	TRBJ2-7	15	few	TGTGCCAGCAGCTGGGGACAGGGATACTCCTACGAGCAGTACTTC	CASSWGQGYSYEQYF
TRBD2	TRBV4-3	TRBJ2-1	16	-	TGCGCCAGCAGCCAAGTACTAGCGAACACCTACAATGAGCAGTTCTTC	CASSQVLANTYNEQFF
TRBD1	TRBV6-5	TRBJ2-7	16	-	TGTGCCAGCAGTTCCTTAATGACAGGGAGCTCCTACGAGCAGTACTTC	CASSSLMTGSSYEQYF
-	TRBV5-6	TRBJ2-2	15	-	TGTGCCAGCAGCTTGGAGCTCAGAGGCACCGGGGAGCTGTTTTTT	CASSLELRGTGELFF
TRBD1	TRBV6-6	TRBJ2-1	14	-	TGTGCCAGCAGTAACAGGGGCTCCTACAATGAGCAGTTCTTC	CASSNRGSYNEQFF
TRBD1	TRBV2	TRBJ1-2	16	-	TGTGCCAGCAGGGCCGGACAGGGCTCATCCAACTATGGCTACACCTTC	CASRAGQGSSNYGYTF
TRBD2	TRBV29-1	TRBJ2-1	14	few	TGCAGCGTTGGAGGACTAGCGGGGGGGCGGGAGCAGTTCTTC	CSVGGLAGGREQFF
TRBD1	TRBV28	TRBJ2-3	20	-	TGTGCCAGCACCACCTCCGGGACAGGGGCCTCTAGGGGACTCACAGATACGCAGTATTTT	CASTTSGTGASRGLTDTQYF
-	TRBV9	TRBJ2-5	14	-	TGTGCCAGCAGCGTATGGGGCTTACAAGAGACCCAGTACTTC	CASSVWGLQETQYF
TRBD2	TRBV19	TRBJ2-5	16	-	TGTGCCAGTACGAAGGGCTGGCTAGCGGGGCAAGAGACCCAGTACTTC	CASTKGWLAGQETQYF
-	TRBV11-1	TRBJ2-7	13	once	TGTGCCAGCAGCTTCCAGGGTTTTTACGAGCAGTACTTC	CASSFQGFYEQYF
TRBD1	TRBV2	TRBJ2-2	15	-	TGTGCCAGCAGTGAAATGACAGGGGGAGGAGGGGAGCTGTTTTTT	CASSEMTGGGGELFF
TRBD1	TRBV5-1	TRBJ1-2	15	-	TGCGCCAGCAGCTTGGCGACAGGGGGCGACTATGGCTACACCTTC	CASSLATGGDYGYTF
-	TRBV7-2	TRBJ2-1	16	-	TGTGCCAGCAGCTTACTATCGGGGGGCCCGTACAATGAGCAGTTCTTC	CASSLLSGGPYNEQFF
-	TRBV28	TRBJ2-3	15	few	TGTGCCAGCAGTTTTCGGGGGGCGCACACAGATACGCAGTATTTT	CASSFRGAHTDTQYF
TRBD1	TRBV30	TRBJ2-1	15	-	TGTGCCTGGAGTCGAGACAGGGGGCAGGATGGTGAGCAGTTCTTC	CAWSRDRGQDGEQFF
TRBD2	TRBV10-2	TRBJ2-3	18	few	TGCGCCAGCAGTGAGTCGACGGGTCTAGCGGGGGCCACAGATACGCAGTATTTT	CASSESTGLAGATDTQYF
TRBD1	TRBV18	TRBJ2-7	17	-	TGTGCCAGCTCACCACGACAGGGCCAGGGGGTAATCTACGAGCAGTACTTC	CASSPRQGQGVIYEQYF
-	TRBV30	TRBJ2-7	14	-	TGTGCCTGGAGTGTACAGGGCATATCCTTCGAGCAGTACTTC	CAWSVQGISFEQYF
TRBD1	TRBV14	TRBJ1-2	15	-	TGTGCCAGCAGCCTCCGGGACAGGGTGAACTATGGCTACACCTTC	CASSLRDRVNYGYTF
-	TRBV7-7	TRBJ2-5	15	-	TGTGCCAGCAGCTTACGGGCGGGGTACCAAGAGACCCAGTACTTC	CASSLRAGYQETQYF
TRBD1	TRBV30	TRBJ1-6	13	-	TGTGCCCGCAGTGGGACAGGGGACTCACCCCTCCACTTT	CARSGTGDSPLHF
-	TRBV7-6	TRBJ1-4	15	once	TGTGCCAGCAGCTCCCTAGGGCAGGGTGGTGAAAAACTGTTTTTT	CASSSLGQGGEKLFF
TRBD2	TRBV5-1	TRBJ2-7	16	-	TGCGCCAGCAGCTTAATAGCGGGGGAAAAGTCCTACGAGCAGTACTTC	CASSLIAGEKSYEQYF
TRBD2	TRBV18	TRBJ2-7	15	-	TGTGCCAGCTCACGTAGCGGGGGGGCCTCCTACGAGCAGTACTTC	CASSRSGGASYEQYF
TRBD2	TRBV7-9	TRBJ2-1	16	-	TGTGCCAGCAGCAACCGCGGGGGGCTTACCGACAATGAGCAGTTCTTC	CASSNRGGLTDNEQFF
TRBD1	TRBV27	TRBJ1-5	17	-	TGTGCCAGCAGTTTAAGGACAGGGGGACTATCGAATCAGCCCCAGCATTTT	CASSLRTGGLSNQPQHF
-	TRBV6-6	TRBJ2-7	14	-	TGTGCCAGCAGATCCCCCGGGAGCGGTTTAGAGCAGTACTTC	CASRSPGSGLEQYF
TRBD2	TRBV5-1	TRBJ2-3	16	-	TGCGCCAGCAGCACCCGACTAGCGGGGGGCACAGATACGCAGTATTTT	CASSTRLAGGTDTQYF
TRBD1	TRBV7-9	TRBJ1-2	15	few	TGTGCCAGCAGCCAAGTCGGACAGGGGCCGGATGGCTACACCTTC	CASSQVGQGPDGYTF
TRBD1	TRBV28	TRBJ1-3	17	-	TGTGCCAGCAGTTCCACCGGACAGGGACACTCTGGAAACACCATATATTTT	CASSSTGQGHSGNTIYF
-	TRBV6-5	TRBJ2-7	14	-	TGTGCCAGCAGTTACGGCCAGGTCTCCTACGAGCAGTACTTC	CASSYGQVSYEQYF
TRBD2	TRBV6-5	TRBJ2-7	16	-	TGTGCCAGCAGTTCCGCAGACTACGGACTAGCTTACGAGCAGTACTTC	CASSSADYGLAYEQYF
-	TRBV5-8	TRBJ2-7	15	-	TGTGCCAGCAGCTTGTTGAACAGGCGCTCCTACGAGCAGTACTTC	CASSLLNRRSYEQYF
TRBD2	TRBV28	TRBJ2-7	12	once	TGTGCCAGCAGTCTCAGGACTAGTATTCATATCTTC	CASSLRTSIHIF
TRBD1	TRBV7-2	TRBJ1-2	12	-	TGTGCCAGCGGGGAACGACAGGGGAGCTACACCTTC	CASGERQGSYTF